Detailed here is one T cell receptor beta chain. Its specificity is unknown. Extracted RNA was reverse transcribed, and the resulting cDNA served as sequencing template. Sequenced by immunoSEQ multiplex PCR; TCRdb stores in-frame clones only, minus some. The table records 90,000 to 150,000 clones, roughly 66% of them present only once. Researchers picked out CD4+ and CD8+ T cells from PBMCs by sorting. The data derive from a study of CD8+ T cells in alopecia areata. Whole-study findings and limits: Clonality in lesional scalp, especially alopecia totalis/universalis, exceeded that of normal scalp.

Sequenced sample: CD4+ T cells sorted from blood. This TCR derives from a human donor in good health.

As DNA, the CDR3 is TGTGCCAGCAGCGGGGAGGGTGGGGGGAATTCACCCCTCCACTTT. The encoded protein is CASSGEGGGNSPLHF. V gene TRBV9 combines with J gene TRBJ1-6; D may be TRBD1 (5 bases). CDR3 length equals 15 residues. V lost 3 bases, J lost 7 bases, and 14 bases lay in between. Germline lookup yields CDR1 SGDLS and CDR2 YYNGEE.